This T cell receptor (beta chain) was captured by sequencing in a study of control samples from healthy donors and cancer patients (dated by TCRdb to 2018 to 2021). For this clone: This clone's antigen is unknown. One base away there is no much larger clone; base qualities are not given.

The method behind the library was the immunoSEQ multiplex PCR assay. The clones in this table, taken by TCRdb from immuneACCESS, are in-frame only. Not every clone is retained; where verified, under half of the shortfall comes from an unresolved V gene, and the cause of the rest is unknown. The sample profile shows under 110,000 clones; around 88% of them were found once. The ten largest make up approximately 8.4% of the sample. CDR3 length: 15 amino acids, cysteine to phenylalanine. Kept here is only the CDR3 DNA, which spans 45 bases and is read in frame from base 1. The germline V gene (reference sequence) yields LNHDA for CDR1 and SQIVND for CDR2. V is clipped by 5 bases and J by 0 bases, and the sequence between their germline boundaries is 10 bases long.

The chain joins TRBV19 to TRBJ1-4, with no confidently assigned D gene. The specimen sequenced was blood. This clonotype was sampled from a young man in good health. Read as DNA, the sequence is TGTGCCAGTAGTCCTCGAGCCACAACTAATGAAAAACTGTTTTTT. This encodes CASSPRATTNEKLFF. The full variable domain, completed from the reference TRBV19 and TRBJ1-4 proteins outside the CDR3, reads DGGITQSPKYLFRKEGQNVTLSCEQNLNHDAMYWYRQDPGQGLRLIYYSQIVNDFQKGDIAEGYSVSREKKESFPLTVTSAQKNPTAFYLCASSPRATTNEKLFFGSGTQLSVL.